Here is one T cell receptor beta chain with its context. Its antigen remains unknown. Sequenced by immunoSEQ multiplex PCR; TCRdb stores in-frame clones only, minus some. Of around 46,000 clones detected, 65% to 80% appear once; the ten largest clones hold roughly 16%. Sequencing in the ViraFEST assay came after antigen-specific CD4+ T cells had been expanded with viral peptide pools, which were used to stimulate PBMC. The culture ran for around ten days before CD4+ T cells were isolated. Everyone in the study got two shots of either the BNT162b2 or mRNA-1273 vaccine. Cultures got half-medium changes with IL-2 on days 3 and 7. The V and J ends lost 0 bases and 6 bases, in that order; junction bases with no gene match: 5. The CDR3 is 15 amino acids. Per germline, CDR1 LGHNA and CDR2 YNFKEQ. The source of the sample is a study of vaccination effects on CD4 cells after COVID-19.

The chain links TRBV4-2 to TRBJ2-1; 7 nucleotides align to TRBD2. The sequence was obtained from a human donor who received a COVID-19 vaccine. Specimen: CD4+ T cells from PBMCs cultured with HCoV-OC43 spike peptides, collected after COVID-19 vaccination. Subset indicated: HCoV-OC43 spike overlapping peptide pool stimulation. The chain's CDR3 is CASSQDRPGGNEQFF. The CDR3 DNA is TGTGCCAGCAGCCAAGATAGGCCGGGAGGCAATGAGCAGTTCTTC.